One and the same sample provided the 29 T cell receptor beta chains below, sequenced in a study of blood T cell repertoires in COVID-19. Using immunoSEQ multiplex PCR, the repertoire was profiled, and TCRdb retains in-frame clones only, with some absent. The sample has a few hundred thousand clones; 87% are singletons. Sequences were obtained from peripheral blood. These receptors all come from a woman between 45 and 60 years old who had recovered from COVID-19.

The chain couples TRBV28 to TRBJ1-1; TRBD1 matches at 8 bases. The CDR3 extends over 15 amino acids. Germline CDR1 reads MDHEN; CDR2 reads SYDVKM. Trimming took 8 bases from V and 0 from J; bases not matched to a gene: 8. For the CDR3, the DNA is TGTGCCAGCCGACAGGGGTGGGGAATGAACACTGAAGCTTTCTTT. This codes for CASRQGWGMNTEAFF.

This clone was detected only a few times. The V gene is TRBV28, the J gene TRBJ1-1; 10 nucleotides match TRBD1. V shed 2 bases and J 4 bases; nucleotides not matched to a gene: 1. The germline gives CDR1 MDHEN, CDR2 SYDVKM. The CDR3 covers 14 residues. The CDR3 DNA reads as TGTGCCAGCAGTTTACGGACAGGGGGCACTGAAGCTTTCTTT. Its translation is CASSLRTGGTEAFF.

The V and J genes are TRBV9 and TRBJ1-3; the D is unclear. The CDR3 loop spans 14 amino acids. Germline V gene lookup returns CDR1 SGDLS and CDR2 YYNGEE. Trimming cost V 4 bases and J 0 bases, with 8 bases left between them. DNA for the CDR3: TGTGCCAGCAGCCAAATCAACTCTGGAAACACCATATATTTT. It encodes CASSQINSGNTIYF.

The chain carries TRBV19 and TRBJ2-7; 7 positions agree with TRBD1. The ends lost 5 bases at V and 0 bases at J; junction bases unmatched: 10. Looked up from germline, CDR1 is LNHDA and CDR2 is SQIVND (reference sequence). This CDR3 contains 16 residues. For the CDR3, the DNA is TGTGCCAGTAGTCCTAAGGGACAGAAAAGCTCCTACGAGCAGTACTTC. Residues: CASSPKGQKSSYEQYF.

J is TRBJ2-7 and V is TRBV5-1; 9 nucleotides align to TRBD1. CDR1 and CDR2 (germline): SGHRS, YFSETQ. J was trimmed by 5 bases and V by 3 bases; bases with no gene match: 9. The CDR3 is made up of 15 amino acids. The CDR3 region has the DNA TGCGCCAGCAGCTGGAGTAGTGGGACAGGGAACGAGCAGTACTTC. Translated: CASSWSSGTGNEQYF.

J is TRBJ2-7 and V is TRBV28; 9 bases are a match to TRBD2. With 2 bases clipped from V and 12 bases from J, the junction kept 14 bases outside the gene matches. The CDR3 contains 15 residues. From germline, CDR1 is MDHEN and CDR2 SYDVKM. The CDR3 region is CASSLGSAGGLGGYF. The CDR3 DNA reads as TGTGCCAGCAGTTTAGGTTCAGCGGGGGGCCTGGGAGGGTACTTC.

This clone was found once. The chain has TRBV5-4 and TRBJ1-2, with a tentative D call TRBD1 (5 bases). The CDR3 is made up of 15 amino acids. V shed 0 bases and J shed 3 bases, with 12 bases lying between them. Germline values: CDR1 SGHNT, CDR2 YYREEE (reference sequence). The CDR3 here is CASSLGRGGDYGYTF. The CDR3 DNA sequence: TGTGCCAGCAGCTTGGGACGGGGGGGAGACTATGGCTACACCTTC.

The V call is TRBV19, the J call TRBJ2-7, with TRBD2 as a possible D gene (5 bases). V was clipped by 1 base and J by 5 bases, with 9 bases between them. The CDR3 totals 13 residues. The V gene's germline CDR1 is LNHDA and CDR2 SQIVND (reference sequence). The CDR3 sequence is CASSIVAGDEQYF. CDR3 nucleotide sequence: TGTGCCAGTAGTATAGTCGCCGGGGACGAGCAGTACTTC. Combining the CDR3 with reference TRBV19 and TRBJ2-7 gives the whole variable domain DGGITQSPKYLFRKEGQNVTLSCEQNLNHDAMYWYRQDPGQGLRLIYYSQIVNDFQKGDIAEGYSVSREKKESFPLTVTSAQKNPTAFYLCASSIVAGDEQYFGPGTRLTVT.

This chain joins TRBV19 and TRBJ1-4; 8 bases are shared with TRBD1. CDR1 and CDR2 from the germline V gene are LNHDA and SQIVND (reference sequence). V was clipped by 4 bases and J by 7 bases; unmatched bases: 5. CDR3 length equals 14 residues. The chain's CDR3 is CASSRQGTGEKLFF. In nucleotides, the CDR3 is TGTGCCAGTAGTAGACAGGGGACGGGTGAAAAACTGTTTTTT.

DNA of the CDR3: TGTGCCAGCTCACCACCGATCCAGGTCGGGCAGTTCTTC. This encodes CASSPPIQVGQFF. This chain connects TRBV18 to TRBJ2-1; no reliable D call. The CDR3 consists of 13 residues. CDR1 KGHSH and CDR2 LQKENI come from the germline V gene. V was trimmed by 0 bases and J by 12 bases, leaving 12 bases between them.

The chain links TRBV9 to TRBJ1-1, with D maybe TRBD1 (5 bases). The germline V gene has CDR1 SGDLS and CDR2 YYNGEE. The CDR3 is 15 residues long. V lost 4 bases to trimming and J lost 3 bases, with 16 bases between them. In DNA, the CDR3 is TGTGCCAGCAGCAGACAGCCGAATGGGGACACTGAAGCTTTCTTT. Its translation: CASSRQPNGDTEAFF.

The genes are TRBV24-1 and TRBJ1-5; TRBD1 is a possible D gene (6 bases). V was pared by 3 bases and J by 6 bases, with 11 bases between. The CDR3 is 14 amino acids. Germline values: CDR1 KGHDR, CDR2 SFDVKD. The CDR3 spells CATSDTGNGQPQHF. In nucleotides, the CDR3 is TGTGCCACCAGTGATACAGGGAACGGTCAGCCCCAGCATTTT.

CDR3 sequence (DNA): TGTGCCAGCGAACCATGGGGGGGGAGGAGGTCCTACAATGAGCAGTTCTTC. Translated: CASEPWGGRRSYNEQFF. The chain recombines TRBV3-1 (or the pseudogene TRBV3-2) with TRBJ2-1, with TRBD2 identical over 7 bases. V shed 8 bases and J 1 base; nucleotides not matched to a gene: 14. The CDR3 sequence is 17 residues long. Germline CDR1 is LGHDT and CDR2 is YNNKEL (reference sequence).

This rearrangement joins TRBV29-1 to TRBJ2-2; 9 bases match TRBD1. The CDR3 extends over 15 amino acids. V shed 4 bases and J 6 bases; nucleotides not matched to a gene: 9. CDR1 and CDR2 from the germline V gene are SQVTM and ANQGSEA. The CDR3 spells CSVARRTGVSGELFF. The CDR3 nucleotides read TGCAGCGTTGCGCGTCGGACAGGGGTTTCCGGGGAGCTGTTTTTT.

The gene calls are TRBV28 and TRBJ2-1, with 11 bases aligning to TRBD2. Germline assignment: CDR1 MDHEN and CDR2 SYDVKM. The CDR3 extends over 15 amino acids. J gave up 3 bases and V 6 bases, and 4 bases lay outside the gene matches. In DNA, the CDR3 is TGTGCCAGCAGACTGACTAGCGGGGTCTACAATGAGCAGTTCTTC. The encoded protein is CASRLTSGVYNEQFF.

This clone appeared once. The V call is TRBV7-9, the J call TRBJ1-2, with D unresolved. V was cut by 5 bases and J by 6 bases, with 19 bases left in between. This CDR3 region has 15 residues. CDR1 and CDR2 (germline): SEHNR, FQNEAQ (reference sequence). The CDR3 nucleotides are TGTGCCAGCAGCCCTTTACGATACAGCTTGAATGGCTACACCTTC. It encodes CASSPLRYSLNGYTF.

In DNA form, the CDR3 reads TGCGCCAGCAGCCGGACAGGCCTCCGCTCCTATAATTCACCCCTCCACTTT. The encoded protein is CASSRTGLRSYNSPLHF. The gene calls are TRBV4-3 and TRBJ1-6; 7 bases are shared with TRBD1. This CDR3 region has 17 residues. V lost 4 bases, J lost 0 bases, and 6 bases stayed unmatched. CDR1 and CDR2 (germline): LGHNA, YSLEER.

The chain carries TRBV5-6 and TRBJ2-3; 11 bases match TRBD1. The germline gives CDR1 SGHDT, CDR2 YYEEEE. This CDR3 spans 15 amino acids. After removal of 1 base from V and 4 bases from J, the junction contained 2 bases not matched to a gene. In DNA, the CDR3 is TGTGCCAGCAGCTTGACGGGACAGGGGGCAGATACGCAGTATTTT. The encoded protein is CASSLTGQGADTQYF.

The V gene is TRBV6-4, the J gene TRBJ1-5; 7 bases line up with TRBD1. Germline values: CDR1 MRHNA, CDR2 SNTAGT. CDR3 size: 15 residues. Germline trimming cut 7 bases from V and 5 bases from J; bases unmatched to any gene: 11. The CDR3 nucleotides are TGTGCCAGCATGTACCCAACAGGGGCAGATCAGCCCCAGCATTTT. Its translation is CASMYPTGADQPQHF.

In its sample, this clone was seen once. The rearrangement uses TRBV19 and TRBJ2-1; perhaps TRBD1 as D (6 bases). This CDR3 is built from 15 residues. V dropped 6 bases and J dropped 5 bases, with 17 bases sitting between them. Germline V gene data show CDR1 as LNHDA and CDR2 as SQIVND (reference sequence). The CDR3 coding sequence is TGTGCCAGTAGCCCGGGCCAGGGGACCCACAATGAGCAGTTCTTC. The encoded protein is CASSPGQGTHNEQFF.

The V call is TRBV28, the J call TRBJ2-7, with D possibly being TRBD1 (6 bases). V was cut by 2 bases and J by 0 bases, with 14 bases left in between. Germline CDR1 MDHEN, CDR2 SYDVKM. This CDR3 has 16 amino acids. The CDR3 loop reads CASSLMGRGVSYEQYF. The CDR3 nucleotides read TGTGCCAGCAGTTTAATGGGCAGGGGAGTCTCCTACGAGCAGTACTTC.

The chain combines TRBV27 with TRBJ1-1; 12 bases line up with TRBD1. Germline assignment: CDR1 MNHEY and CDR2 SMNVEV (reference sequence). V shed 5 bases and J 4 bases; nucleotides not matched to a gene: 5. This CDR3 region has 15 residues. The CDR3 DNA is TGTGCCAGCAGTGGGACAGGGGGCTGGGGCACTGAAGCTTTCTTT. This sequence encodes CASSGTGGWGTEAFF.

CDR3 DNA: TGTGCCAGCAGTGAAAATCCGACAGGGCCTCAGCCCCAGCATTTT. It codes for CASSENPTGPQPQHF. V gene TRBV6-1 combines with J gene TRBJ1-5, with TRBD1 matching over 7 bases. The CDR3 consists of 15 residues. Germline V gene lookup returns CDR1 MNHNS and CDR2 SASEGT. The ends lost 2 bases at V and 6 bases at J; junction bases unmatched: 7.

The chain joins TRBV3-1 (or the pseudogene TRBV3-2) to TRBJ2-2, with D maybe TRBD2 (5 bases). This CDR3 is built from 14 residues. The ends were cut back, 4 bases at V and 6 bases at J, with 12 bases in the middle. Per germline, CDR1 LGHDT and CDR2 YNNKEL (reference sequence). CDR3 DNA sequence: TGTGCCAGCAGCCCACCTAGGCGGGCCGGGGAGCTGTTTTTT. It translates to CASSPPRRAGELFF.

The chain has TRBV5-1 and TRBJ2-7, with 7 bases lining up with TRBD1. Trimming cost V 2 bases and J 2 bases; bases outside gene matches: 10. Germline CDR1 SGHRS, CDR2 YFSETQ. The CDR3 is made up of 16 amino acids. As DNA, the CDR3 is TGCGCCAGCAGCTTTAAGCCGGGACAGACCACCTACGAGCAGTACTTC. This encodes CASSFKPGQTTYEQYF. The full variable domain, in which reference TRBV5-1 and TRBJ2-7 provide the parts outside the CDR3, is KAGVTQTPRYLIKTRGQQVTLSCSPISGHRSVSWYQQTPGQGLQFLFEYFSETQRNKGNFPGRFSGRQFSNSRSEMNVSTLELGDSALYLCASSFKPGQTTYEQYFGPGTRLTVT.

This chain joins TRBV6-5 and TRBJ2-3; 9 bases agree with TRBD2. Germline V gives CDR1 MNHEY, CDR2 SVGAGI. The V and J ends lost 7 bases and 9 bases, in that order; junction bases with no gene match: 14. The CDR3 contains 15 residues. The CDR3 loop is CASTSYGGTSGTQYF. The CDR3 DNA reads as TGTGCCAGCACCTCATACGGGGGTACTAGCGGGACGCAGTATTTT.

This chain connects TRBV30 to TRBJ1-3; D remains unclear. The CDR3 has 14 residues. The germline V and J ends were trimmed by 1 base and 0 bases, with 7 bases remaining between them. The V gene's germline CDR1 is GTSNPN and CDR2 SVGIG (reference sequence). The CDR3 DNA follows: TGTGCCTGGAGTGGGGCAACCTCTGGAAACACCATATATTTT. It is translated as CAWSGATSGNTIYF.

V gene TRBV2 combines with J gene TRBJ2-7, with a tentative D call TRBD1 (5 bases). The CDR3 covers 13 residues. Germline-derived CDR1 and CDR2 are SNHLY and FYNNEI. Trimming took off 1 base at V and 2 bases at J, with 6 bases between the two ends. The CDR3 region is CASSEGRAYEQYF. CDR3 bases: TGTGCCAGCAGTGAAGGCAGGGCCTACGAGCAGTACTTC.

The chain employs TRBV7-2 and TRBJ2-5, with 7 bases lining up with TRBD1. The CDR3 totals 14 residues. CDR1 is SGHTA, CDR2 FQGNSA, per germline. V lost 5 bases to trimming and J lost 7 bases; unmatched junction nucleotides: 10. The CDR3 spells CASSPRGGRGTQYF. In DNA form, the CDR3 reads TGTGCCAGCAGCCCCCGAGGGGGCCGGGGGACCCAGTACTTC. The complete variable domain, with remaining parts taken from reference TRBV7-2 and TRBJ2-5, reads GAGVSQSPSNKVTEKGKDVELRCDPISGHTALYWYRQSLGQGLEFLIYFQGNSAPDKSGLPSDRFSAERTGGSVSTLTIQRTQQEDSAVYLCASSPRGGRGTQYFGPGTRLLVL.